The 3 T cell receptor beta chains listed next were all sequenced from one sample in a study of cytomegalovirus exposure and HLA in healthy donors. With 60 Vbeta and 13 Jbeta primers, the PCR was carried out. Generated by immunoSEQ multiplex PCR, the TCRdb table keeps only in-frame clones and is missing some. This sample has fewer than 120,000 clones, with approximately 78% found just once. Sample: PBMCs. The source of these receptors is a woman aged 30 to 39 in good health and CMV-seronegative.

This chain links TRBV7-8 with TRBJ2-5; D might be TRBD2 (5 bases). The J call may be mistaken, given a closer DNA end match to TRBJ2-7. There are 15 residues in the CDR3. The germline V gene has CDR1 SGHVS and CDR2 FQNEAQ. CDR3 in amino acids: CASSPAGGGSYEQYF. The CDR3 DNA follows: TGTGCCAGCAGCCCTGCTGGAGGCGGCTCCTACGAGCAGTACTTC.

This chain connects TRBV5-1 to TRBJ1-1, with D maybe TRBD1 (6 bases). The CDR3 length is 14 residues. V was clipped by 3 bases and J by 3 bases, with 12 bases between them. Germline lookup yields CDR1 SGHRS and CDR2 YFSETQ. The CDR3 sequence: CASSWGLVDTEAFF. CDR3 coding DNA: TGCGCCAGCAGCTGGGGGCTCGTTGACACTGAAGCTTTCTTT.

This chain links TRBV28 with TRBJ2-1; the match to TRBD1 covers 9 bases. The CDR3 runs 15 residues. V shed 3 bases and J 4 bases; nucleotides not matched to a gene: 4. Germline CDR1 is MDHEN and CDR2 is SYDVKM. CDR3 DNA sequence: TGTGCCAGCAGTTTGAAGGACAGGGGTTACAATGAGCAGTTCTTC. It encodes CASSLKDRGYNEQFF. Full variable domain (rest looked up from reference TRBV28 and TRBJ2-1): DVKVTQSSRYLVKRTGEKVFLECVQDMDHENMFWYRQDPGLGLRLIYFSYDVKMKEKGDIPEGYSVSREKKERFSLILESASTNQTSMYLCASSLKDRGYNEQFFGPGTRLTVL.